This entry describes one T cell receptor beta chain. This entry belongs to a study of blood T cell repertoires in COVID-19. In the study overall: The United States, Italy and Spain provided the acute and convalescent COVID-19 samples. T cells, B-cell-depleted T cells, or PBMCs supplied cDNA or gDNA.

Individuals aged about 18 to 90 years were recruited from 24 US areas. This CDR3 has 23 residues. CDR1 is LGHNA and CDR2 is YNFKEQ in the germline V gene. V lost 4 bases and J lost 4; bases outside the gene matches: 30. As handled by the study authors: Counts of nucleated cells, estimated from reference gene primer amplification, were obtained. TCRdb's copy holds only in-frame clones and misses some; the assay was immunoSEQ multiplex PCR. V, J and clone size were drawn from that table, and D and trimming were deduced from the DNA. The sample comprises roughly 180,000 clones, around 85% of which are singletons, and 5% to 8% rests with the top ten.

The chain is built from TRBV4-2 and TRBJ2-5; TRBD1 matches at 10 bases. The TCR comes from a man aged 35 to 55 who had recovered from COVID-19. Sample: PBMCs or T cells enriched from blood (not recorded which). The CDR3 sequence is CASSPLERSRGTGEKYVGETQYF. The CDR3 nucleotides read TGTGCCAGCAGCCCCCTTGAGAGAAGTCGGGGGACAGGGGAAAAGTACGTAGGAGAGACCCAGTACTTC.